The 30 T cell receptor beta chains reported below all come from one sample, sequenced in a study of T cells in Graves' hyperthyroidism and ophthalmopathy. TCR beta CDR3 sequences were amplified from RNA transcripts. The study used the HTBI primer set for a first-round RT-PCR of the TCR CDR3. MiXCR, applied by TCRdb to the multiplex PCR reads, yields one record per CDR3 protein. Of fewer than 650,000 distinct CDR3 sequences listed, 14% are singletons. Sequencing input: blood. Every receptor here comes from a woman in her forties with Graves' hyperthyroidism.

The chain joins TRBV20-1 to TRBJ2-5, with unresolved D. The CDR3 is made up of 12 amino acids. Germline V gene data show CDR1 as DFQATT and CDR2 as SNEGSKA (reference sequence). The V end was cut by 5 bases, the J end by 4 bases, with 11 bases between. This chain's CDR3 is CSAVPGPETQYF. The CDR3 nucleotides are TGCAGTGCTGTCCCCGGGCCAGAGACCCAGTACTTC.

In regard to this clonotype: Its ends do not fully match the called genes, so a read error is possible. The rearrangement joins TRBV7-3 to TRBJ2-1; 13 bases match TRBD2. The length of the CDR3 is 15 residues. Germline V gene lookup returns CDR1 SGHTA and CDR2 FQGTGA. The CDR3 DNA reads TGTGCCAGCAGCCAGGGACTAGCGGGACCGAATGAGCAGCTCTTC. This encodes CASSQGLAGPNEQLF.

This clonotype has more than one count but fewer than ten. V and J are TRBV29-1 and TRBJ1-1; D not certain. Germline V gene lookup returns CDR1 SQVTM and CDR2 ANQGSEA. This CDR3 is 13 amino acids long. With 3 bases removed from V and 1 base from J, the gap between germline ends came to 9 bases. CDR3 sequence: CSVDLEENTEAFF. In DNA, the CDR3 is TGCAGCGTTGATCTTGAAGAGAACACTGAAGCTTTCTTT.

This clonotype was seen at least ten times. The J gene is TRBJ2-1, the V gene TRBV27, with a possible D match to TRBD1 (6 bases). V was shortened by 0 bases and J by 10 bases, with 19 bases between the two germline ends. CDR1 is MNHEY, CDR2 SMNVEV, per germline (reference sequence). This CDR3 spans 16 amino acids. CDR3: CASSLSQGLGDPEQFF. The CDR3 bases are TGTGCCAGCAGTTTATCTCAGGGGCTAGGGGACCCCGAGCAGTTCTTC.

The chain carries TRBV6-1 and TRBJ2-1; 13 bases map to TRBD2. With V trimmed by 6 bases and J by 4 bases, 21 bases remained unmatched. CDR1 MNHNS and CDR2 SASEGT come from the germline V gene. The CDR3 extends over 21 amino acids. CDR3 sequence (DNA): TGTGCCAGCAGCCCGGACGGCATTAGGTGGACTAGCGGGAGCTCTTACAATGAGCAGTTCTTC. Protein sequence: CASSPDGIRWTSGSSYNEQFF.

Remarks on this clonotype: A much more abundant neighbour one base away suggests this may be a read error. The chain links TRBV2 to TRBJ1-2; no definite D call. Trimming left V 2 bases short and J 4 bases short, with 8 bases between. The CDR3 spans 13 residues. In germline, CDR1 is SNHLY, CDR2 FYNNEI. In DNA form, the CDR3 reads TGTGCCAGCAGTGAAAGACGGATCTATGGCTACACCTTC. Protein product: CASSERRIYGYTF.

V is TRBV12-3 or TRBV12-4 and J is TRBJ2-3; a possible D gene is TRBD2 (7 bases). This CDR3 is built from 17 residues. V lost 6 bases and J lost 5, with 24 bases in between. CDR3 sequence (DNA): TGTGCCAGCAGCTCGCCTCCCGGGTACGGGGGGCAAGATACGCAGTATTTT. It yields the protein CASSSPPGYGGQDTQYF.

This clonotype appeared many times. V usage is TRBV12-3 or TRBV12-4 and J usage is TRBJ2-1; no reliable D call. Trimming removed 3 bases from V and 0 bases from J, with 9 bases in between. This CDR3 has 15 amino acids. In nucleotides, the CDR3 is TGTGCCAGCAGTTTGCGTCCAAACTCCTACAATGAGCAGTTCTTC. This translates into CASSLRPNSYNEQFF.

In DNA form, the CDR3 reads TGTGCCAGCAGCCCCGGGGGGGGGGATAAGTTCTTC. It codes for CASSPGGGDKFF. The genes are TRBV7-3 and TRBJ2-1, with 8 bases lining up with TRBD2. J lost 14 bases, V lost 5 bases, and 8 bases had no gene match. CDR1 and CDR2 from the germline V gene are SGHTA and FQGTGA. CDR3 length: 12 residues.

This clonotype showed up many times. V and J are TRBV3-1 and TRBJ2-5; 7 positions match TRBD1. The CDR3 extends over 14 amino acids. V shed 4 bases and J 1 base; nucleotides not matched to a gene: 3. CDR1 and CDR2 (germline): LGHDT, YNNKEL (reference sequence). The CDR3 is CASSLGQVQETQYF. The CDR3 coding sequence is TGTGCCAGCAGCCTAGGACAGGTCCAAGAGACCCAGTACTTC.

The chain combines TRBV7-2 with TRBJ1-1; D is unclear. Germline lookup yields CDR1 SGHTA and CDR2 FQGNSA. The length of the CDR3 is 14 residues. Trimming left V 10 bases short and J 0 bases short, with 15 bases between. In nucleotides, the CDR3 is TGTGCCACCAGGTCATCGAGAATGAACACTGAAGCTTTCTTT. It is translated as CATRSSRMNTEAFF.

The V gene is TRBV11-2, the J gene TRBJ2-1; 10 bases agree with TRBD2. The CDR3 covers 19 residues. V lost 0 bases, J lost 0 bases, and 8 bases stayed unmatched. Looked up from germline, CDR1 is SGHAT and CDR2 is FQNNGV. The CDR3 nucleotides read TGTGCCAGCAGCTTAGATAGCGGGAGGTACTCTAGCTCCTACAATGAGCAGTTCTTC. Translating gives CASSLDSGRYSSSYNEQFF.

This sequence joins TRBV29-1 and TRBJ1-1, with D unclear. CDR3 length: 12 residues. V dropped 6 bases and J dropped 1 base, with 9 bases sitting between them. The V gene's germline CDR1 is SQVTM and CDR2 ANQGSEA. The CDR3 region is CSVTNSNTEAFF. The CDR3, as DNA: TGCAGCGTGACCAATTCGAACACTGAAGCTTTCTTT.

This clonotype was seen a few times. This chain uses TRBV6-1 with TRBJ2-1; a possible D gene is TRBD1 (6 bases). With 6 bases removed from V and 1 base from J, the gap between germline ends came to 16 bases. The germline CDR1 and CDR2 sequences are MNHNS and SASEGT. The CDR3 extends over 16 amino acids. CDR3 sequence (DNA): TGTGCCAGCAGCTCACAGGGTGTGTATTCCTACAATGAGCAGTTCTTC. This gives the protein CASSSQGVYSYNEQFF.

This clonotype was recorded many times. The chain couples TRBV10-3 to TRBJ2-3, with 9 nucleotides matching TRBD2. The CDR3 totals 17 residues. V trimming: 2 bases; J trimming: 3 bases; junction bases outside the gene matches: 9. Germline V CDR1 and CDR2: ENHRY, SYGVKD. CDR3 amino acids: CAISEGGRAGGTDTQYF. CDR3 nucleotides: TGTGCCATCAGTGAGGGCGGGAGGGCCGGTGGTACAGATACGCAGTATTTT.

In DNA, the CDR3 is TGTGCCAGCAGTGCGGCGGATAATTCACCCCTCCACTTT. Encoded protein: CASSAADNSPLHF. The chain employs TRBV25-1 and TRBJ1-6; D uncertain. Trimming took 4 bases from V and 5 from J, leaving 6 bases between them. Germline CDR1 and CDR2: MGHDK and SYGVNS. CDR3 length equals 13 residues.

The J gene is TRBJ2-5, the V gene TRBV6-1; TRBD2 matches 8 bases. Germline assignment: CDR1 MNHNS and CDR2 SASEGT. Trimming at V came to 6 bases and at J to 1 base, leaving 7 bases not matched to a gene. The CDR3 length is 15 residues. The DNA for the CDR3 is TGTGCCAGCAGCCCAGCGGGGGAACTCCAAGAGACCCAGTACTTC. This encodes CASSPAGELQETQYF.

Notes on this clonotype: Being one base from a much bigger clone, this may be a read error. J is TRBJ2-5 and V is TRBV24-1, with 8 bases matching TRBD1. The CDR3 runs to 13 residues. CDR1 is KGHDR, CDR2 SFDVKD, per germline. The CDR3 here is CATRDRVKETKYF. The CDR3 DNA reads as TGTGCCACCAGGGACAGGGTAAAAGAGACCAAGTACTTC.

At least ten counts were recorded for this clonotype. This chain links TRBV18 with TRBJ1-5; TRBD1 might be the D (5 bases). The CDR3 covers 14 residues. Looked up from germline, CDR1 is KGHSH and CDR2 is LQKENI. Trimming removed 2 bases at V and 2 bases at J, with 7 bases between. The CDR3 sequence is CASSPSRGNQPQHF. The CDR3 DNA is TGTGCCAGCTCACCAAGCAGGGGCAATCAGCCCCAGCATTTT.

This clonotype was found many times. The chain is built from TRBV15 and TRBJ2-1; D may be TRBD1 (6 bases). CDR1 LNHNV and CDR2 YYDKDF come from the germline V gene (reference sequence). The ends were cut back, 0 bases at V and 2 bases at J, with 17 bases in the middle. The CDR3 sequence is 18 residues long. The CDR3 sequence: CATSRDLRQGMPYNEQFF. The CDR3 coding sequence is TGTGCCACCAGCAGAGATCTGCGGCAGGGGATGCCCTACAATGAGCAGTTCTTC. The full variable domain, rest sourced from reference TRBV15 and TRBJ2-1, is DAMVIQNPRYQVTQFGKPVTLSCSQTLNHNVMYWYQQKSSQAPKLLFHYYDKDFNNEADTPDNFQSRRPNTSFCFLDIRSPGLGDTAMYLCATSRDLRQGMPYNEQFFGPGTRLTVL.

This chain joins TRBV6-1 and TRBJ2-5; D is unresolved. The V gene lost 7 bases and the J gene lost 0 bases, with 6 bases spanning the gap. The CDR3 extends over 12 amino acids. Germline CDR1 and CDR2: MNHNS and SASEGT. The CDR3 reads CASNKYQETQYF. The CDR3 coding sequence is TGTGCCAGCAACAAGTACCAAGAGACCCAGTACTTC.

This clonotype appeared a few times. The CDR3 spells CASSERTGVNTEAFF. The CDR3 DNA is TGCGCCAGCAGCGAAAGGACAGGGGTGAACACTGAAGCTTTCTTT. This sequence joins TRBV5-1 and TRBJ1-1; 9 bases line up with TRBD1. V shed 4 bases, J shed 0 bases, and the junction held 4 bases outside the gene matches. The CDR3 loop spans 15 amino acids. Looked up from germline, CDR1 is SGHRS and CDR2 is YFSETQ.

There are a few counts of this clonotype. The genes are TRBV28 and TRBJ2-2, with TRBD2 matching over 9 bases. Germline V CDR1 and CDR2: MDHEN, SYDVKM. V dropped 4 bases and J dropped 4; count of bases not matched to a gene: 4. The CDR3 sequence is 15 residues long. CDR3 bases: TGTGCCAGCAGTTCTGCGGGAGGGGTCACCGGGGAGCTGTTTTTT. Its protein is CASSSAGGVTGELFF.

This clonotype has only a few counts. The rearrangement joins TRBV28 to TRBJ1-5, with D uncertain. Trimming stripped 5 bases from V and 1 base from J, with 15 bases between. CDR3 length: 16 amino acids. Germline V CDR1 and CDR2: MDHEN, SYDVKM. CDR3 bases: TGTGCCAGCAGTGATACCAGGTATCCAAGCAATCAGCCCCAGCATTTT. This gives the protein CASSDTRYPSNQPQHF.

In this sample, this clonotype turned up many times. Written as DNA, the CDR3 is TGTGCCAGCAGTTACCGGGGACAGGGAGACTATGGCTACACCTTC. It is translated as CASSYRGQGDYGYTF. J is TRBJ1-2 and V is TRBV6-5; 9 nucleotides align to TRBD1. The CDR3 is made up of 15 amino acids. Germline V CDR1 and CDR2: MNHEY, SVGAGI. V was pared by 2 bases and J by 3 bases, with 4 bases of the junction left unmatched.

This clonotype was seen many times. This chain connects TRBV7-3 to TRBJ1-1; the match to TRBD1 covers 8 bases. Trimming cost V 0 bases and J 7 bases; bases outside gene matches: 10. The CDR3 totals 16 residues. Germline CDR1 SGHTA, CDR2 FQGTGA. In DNA form, the CDR3 reads TGTGCCAGCAGCTTAACCGGGTCAGGGGGCCTGAGTGAAGCTTTCTTT. Translation gives CASSLTGSGGLSEAFF. Complete variable domain (other parts from reference TRBV7-3 and TRBJ1-1): GAGVSQTPSNKVTEKGKYVELRCDPISGHTALYWYRQSLGQGPEFLIYFQGTGAADDSGLPNDRFFAVRPEGSVSTLKIQRTERGDSAVYLCASSLTGSGGLSEAFFGQGTRLTVV.

In this sample, this clonotype turned up many times. The CDR3 region is CSVVQANTGELFF. CDR3 DNA: TGCAGCGTAGTACAGGCGAACACCGGGGAGCTGTTTTTT. This chain joins TRBV29-1 and TRBJ2-2, with D perhaps matching TRBD1 (5 bases). The germline CDR1 and CDR2 sequences are SQVTM and ANQGSEA. The CDR3 is made up of 13 amino acids. Trimming pared 6 bases from V and 0 bases from J, leaving 8 bases between.

This clonotype was recorded many times. V gene TRBV28 combines with J gene TRBJ2-1; D gene ambiguous. V was shortened by 6 bases and J by 4 bases, with 19 bases between the two germline ends. The CDR3 length is 16 residues. Germline V CDR1 and CDR2: MDHEN, SYDVKM. CDR3 nucleotides: TGTGCCAGCAGCCCCCTGGACCTATTTTCTTACAATGAGCAGTTCTTC. It is translated as CASSPLDLFSYNEQFF.

In its sample, this clonotype was seen many times. The rearrangement uses TRBV18 and TRBJ1-4; no reliable D call. This CDR3 has 14 amino acids. V lost 0 bases and J lost 8, with 10 bases in between. Germline-derived CDR1 and CDR2 are KGHSH and LQKENI. CDR3 region: CASSPPLQPEKLFF. CDR3 coding DNA: TGTGCCAGCTCACCACCGTTACAGCCCGAAAAACTGTTTTTT.

This clonotype appeared many times. The chain couples TRBV3-1 to TRBJ2-3; 12 bases line up with TRBD2. Germline V CDR1 and CDR2: LGHDT, YNNKEL (reference sequence). The CDR3 runs 14 residues. With V trimmed by 2 bases and J by 13 bases, 7 bases remained unmatched. Here the CDR3 reads CASSQSSGGEEEYF. The CDR3 DNA is TGTGCCAGCAGCCAATCTAGCGGGGGGGAAGAGGAGTATTTT.